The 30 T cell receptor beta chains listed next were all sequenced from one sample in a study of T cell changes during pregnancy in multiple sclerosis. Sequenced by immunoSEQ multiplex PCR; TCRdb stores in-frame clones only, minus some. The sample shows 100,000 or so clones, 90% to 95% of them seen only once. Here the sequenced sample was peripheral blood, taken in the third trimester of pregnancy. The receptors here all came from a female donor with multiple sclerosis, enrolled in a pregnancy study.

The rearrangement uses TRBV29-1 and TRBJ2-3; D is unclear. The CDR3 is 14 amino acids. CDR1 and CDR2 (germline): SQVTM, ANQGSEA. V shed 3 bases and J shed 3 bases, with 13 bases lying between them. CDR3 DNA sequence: TGCAGCGTTGACATAGCTGCTGTGACAGATACGCAGTATTTT. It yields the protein CSVDIAAVTDTQYF.

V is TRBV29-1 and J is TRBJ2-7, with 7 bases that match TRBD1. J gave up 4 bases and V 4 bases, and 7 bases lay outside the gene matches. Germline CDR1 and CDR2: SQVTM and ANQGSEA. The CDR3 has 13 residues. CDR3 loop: CSVVRQGKYEQYF. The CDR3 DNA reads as TGCAGCGTTGTGAGACAGGGAAAGTACGAGCAGTACTTC.

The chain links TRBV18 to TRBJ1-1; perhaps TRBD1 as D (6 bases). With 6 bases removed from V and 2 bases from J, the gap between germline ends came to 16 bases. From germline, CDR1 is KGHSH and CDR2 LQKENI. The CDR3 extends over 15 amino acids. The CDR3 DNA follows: TGTGCCAGCTCGCCAACCCGACAGGTAAACACTGAAGCTTTCTTT. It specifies CASSPTRQVNTEAFF.

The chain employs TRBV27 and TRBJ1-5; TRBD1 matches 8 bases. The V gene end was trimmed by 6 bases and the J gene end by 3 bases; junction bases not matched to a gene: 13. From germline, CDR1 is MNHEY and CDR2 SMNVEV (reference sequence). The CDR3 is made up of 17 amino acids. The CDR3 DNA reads TGTGCCAGCAGATATCGATGGGGGGGACAGGACAATCAGCCCCAGCATTTT. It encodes CASRYRWGGQDNQPQHF.

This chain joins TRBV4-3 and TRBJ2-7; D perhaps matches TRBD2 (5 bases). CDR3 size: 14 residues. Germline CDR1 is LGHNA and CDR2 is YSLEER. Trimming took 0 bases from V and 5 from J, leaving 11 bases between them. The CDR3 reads CASSQERVRDEQYF. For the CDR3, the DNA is TGCGCCAGCAGCCAAGAGAGGGTGAGGGACGAGCAGTACTTC.

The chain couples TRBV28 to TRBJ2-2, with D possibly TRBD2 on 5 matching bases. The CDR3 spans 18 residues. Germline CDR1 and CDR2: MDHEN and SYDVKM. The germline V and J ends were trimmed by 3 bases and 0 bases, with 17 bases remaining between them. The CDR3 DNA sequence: TGTGCCAGCAGTTTGTGGAGGCTGAACAAAACGAACACCGGGGAGCTGTTTTTT. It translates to CASSLWRLNKTNTGELFF.

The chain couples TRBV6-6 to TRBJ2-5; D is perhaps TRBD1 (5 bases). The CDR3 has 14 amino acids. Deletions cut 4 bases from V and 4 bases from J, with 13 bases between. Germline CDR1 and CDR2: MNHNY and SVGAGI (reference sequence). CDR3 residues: CASSSDRILETQYF. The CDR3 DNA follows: TGTGCCAGCAGTTCAGACAGAATTTTAGAGACCCAGTACTTC.

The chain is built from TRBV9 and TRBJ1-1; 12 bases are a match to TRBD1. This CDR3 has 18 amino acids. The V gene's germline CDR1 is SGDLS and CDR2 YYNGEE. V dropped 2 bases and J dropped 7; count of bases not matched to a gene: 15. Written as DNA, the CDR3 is TGTGCCAGCAGCGTCGGGACAGGGGGCATCGTGGCCCCAATTGAAGCTTTCTTT. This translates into CASSVGTGGIVAPIEAFF. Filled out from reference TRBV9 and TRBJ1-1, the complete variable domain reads DSGVTQTPKHLITATGQRVTLRCSPRSGDLSVYWYQQSLDQGLQFLIQYYNGEERAKGNILERFSAQQFPDLHSELNLSSLELGDSALYFCASSVGTGGIVAPIEAFFGQGTRLTVV.

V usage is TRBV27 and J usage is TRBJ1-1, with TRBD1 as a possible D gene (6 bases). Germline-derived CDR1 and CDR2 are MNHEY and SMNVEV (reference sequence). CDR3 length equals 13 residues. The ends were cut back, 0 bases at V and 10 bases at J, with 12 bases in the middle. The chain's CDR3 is CASSLSGGQGAFF. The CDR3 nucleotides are TGTGCCAGCAGTTTATCCGGGGGGCAAGGAGCTTTCTTT.

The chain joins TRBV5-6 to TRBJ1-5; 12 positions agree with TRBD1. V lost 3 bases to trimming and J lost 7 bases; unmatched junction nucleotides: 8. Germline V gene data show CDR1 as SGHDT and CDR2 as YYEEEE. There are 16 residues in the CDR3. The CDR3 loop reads CASSSGGQGAYQPQHF. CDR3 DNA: TGTGCCAGCAGCTCGGGGGGACAGGGGGCCTACCAGCCCCAGCATTTT.

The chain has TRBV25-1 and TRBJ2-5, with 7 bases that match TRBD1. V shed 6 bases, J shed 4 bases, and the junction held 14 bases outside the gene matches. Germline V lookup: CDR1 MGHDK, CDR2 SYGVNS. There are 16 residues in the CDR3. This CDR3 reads CASSNPRQGGVETQYF. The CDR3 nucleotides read TGTGCCAGCAGCAACCCCCGACAGGGTGGCGTAGAGACCCAGTACTTC.

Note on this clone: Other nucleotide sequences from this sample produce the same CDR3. CDR3 in amino acids: CSVCERAGSSYEQYF. The CDR3 DNA is TGCAGTGTGTGTGAGCGTGCGGGAAGCTCCTACGAGCAGTACTTC. The J gene is TRBJ2-7, the V gene TRBV29-1; perhaps TRBD2 as D (6 bases). This CDR3 contains 15 residues. Germline-derived CDR1 and CDR2 are SQVTM and ANQGSEA.

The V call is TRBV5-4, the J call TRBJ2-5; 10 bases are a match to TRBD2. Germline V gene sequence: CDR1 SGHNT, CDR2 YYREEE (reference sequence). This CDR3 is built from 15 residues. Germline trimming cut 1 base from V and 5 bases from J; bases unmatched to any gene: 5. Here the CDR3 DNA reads TGTGCCAGCAGCTTGCGGCTAGCGGGAGAGGAGACCCAGTACTTC. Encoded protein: CASSLRLAGEETQYF.

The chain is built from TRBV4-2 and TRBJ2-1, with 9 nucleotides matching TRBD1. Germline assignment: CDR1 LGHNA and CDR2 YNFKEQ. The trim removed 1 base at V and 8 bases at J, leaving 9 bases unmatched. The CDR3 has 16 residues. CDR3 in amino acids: CASSQGKGQGFDEQFF. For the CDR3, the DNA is TGTGCCAGCAGCCAAGGAAAGGGACAGGGTTTCGATGAGCAGTTCTTC.

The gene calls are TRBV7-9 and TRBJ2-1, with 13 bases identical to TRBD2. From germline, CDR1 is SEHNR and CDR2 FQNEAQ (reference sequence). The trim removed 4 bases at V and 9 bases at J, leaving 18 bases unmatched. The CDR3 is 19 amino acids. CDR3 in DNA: TGTGCCAGCAGCTCTCCAAGGACTAGCGGGAGTAGTTCGGGGGTTGAGCAGTTCTTC. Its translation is CASSSPRTSGSSSGVEQFF.

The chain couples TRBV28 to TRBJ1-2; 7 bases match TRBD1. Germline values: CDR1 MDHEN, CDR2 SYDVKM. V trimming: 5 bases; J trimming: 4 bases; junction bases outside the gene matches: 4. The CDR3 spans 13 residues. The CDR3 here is CASSEQGPYGYTF. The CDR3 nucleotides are TGTGCCAGCAGTGAACAGGGGCCCTATGGCTACACCTTC.

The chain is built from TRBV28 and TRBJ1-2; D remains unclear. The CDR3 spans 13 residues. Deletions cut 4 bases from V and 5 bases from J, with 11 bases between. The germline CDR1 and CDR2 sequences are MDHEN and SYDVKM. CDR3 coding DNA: TGTGCCAGCAGTTCCGACTTCGTGTATGGCTACACCTTC. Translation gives CASSSDFVYGYTF.

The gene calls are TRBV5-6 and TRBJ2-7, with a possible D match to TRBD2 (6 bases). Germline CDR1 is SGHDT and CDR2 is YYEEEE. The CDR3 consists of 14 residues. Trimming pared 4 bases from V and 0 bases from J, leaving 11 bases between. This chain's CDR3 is CASSPTGSSYEQYF. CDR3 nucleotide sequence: TGTGCCAGCAGCCCCACCGGGAGCTCCTACGAGCAGTACTTC.

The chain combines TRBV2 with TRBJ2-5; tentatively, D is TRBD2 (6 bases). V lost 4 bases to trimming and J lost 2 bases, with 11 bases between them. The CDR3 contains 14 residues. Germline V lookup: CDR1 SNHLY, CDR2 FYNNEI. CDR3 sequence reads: CASSGLVGQETQYF. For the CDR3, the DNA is TGTGCCAGCAGTGGACTAGTAGGGCAAGAGACCCAGTACTTC.

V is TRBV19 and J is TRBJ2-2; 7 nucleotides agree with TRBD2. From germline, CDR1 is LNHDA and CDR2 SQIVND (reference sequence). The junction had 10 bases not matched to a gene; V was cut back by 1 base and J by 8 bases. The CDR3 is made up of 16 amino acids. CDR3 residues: CASSIVGGGPAGELFF. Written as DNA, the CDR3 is TGTGCCAGTAGTATAGTTGGGGGAGGGCCGGCGGGGGAGCTGTTTTTT. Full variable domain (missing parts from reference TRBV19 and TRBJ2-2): DGGITQSPKYLFRKEGQNVTLSCEQNLNHDAMYWYRQDPGQGLRLIYYSQIVNDFQKGDIAEGYSVSREKKESFPLTVTSAQKNPTAFYLCASSIVGGGPAGELFFGEGSRLTVL.

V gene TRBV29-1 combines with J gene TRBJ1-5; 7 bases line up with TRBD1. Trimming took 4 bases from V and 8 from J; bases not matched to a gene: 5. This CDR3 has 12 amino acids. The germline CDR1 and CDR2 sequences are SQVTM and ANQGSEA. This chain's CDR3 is CSVGQGGEPQHF. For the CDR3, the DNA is TGCAGCGTTGGACAGGGCGGCGAGCCCCAGCATTTT. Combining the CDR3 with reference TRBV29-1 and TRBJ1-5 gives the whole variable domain SAVISQKPSRDICQRGTSLTIQCQVDSQVTMMFWYRQQPGQSLTLIATANQGSEATYESGFVIDKFPISRPNLTFSTLTVSNMSPEDSSIYLCSVGQGGEPQHFGDGTRLSIL.

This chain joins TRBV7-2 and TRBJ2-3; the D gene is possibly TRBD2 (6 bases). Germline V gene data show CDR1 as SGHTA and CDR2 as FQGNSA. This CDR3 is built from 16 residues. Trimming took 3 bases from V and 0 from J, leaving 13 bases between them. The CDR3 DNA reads TGTGCCAGCAGCTTCCTTGGGGGGTTTAGCACAGATACGCAGTATTTT. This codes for CASSFLGGFSTDTQYF. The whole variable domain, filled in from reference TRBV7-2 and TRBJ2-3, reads GAGVSQSPSNKVTEKGKDVELRCDPISGHTALYWYRQSLGQGLEFLIYFQGNSAPDKSGLPSDRFSAERTGGSVSTLTIQRTQQEDSAVYLCASSFLGGFSTDTQYFGPGTRLTVL.

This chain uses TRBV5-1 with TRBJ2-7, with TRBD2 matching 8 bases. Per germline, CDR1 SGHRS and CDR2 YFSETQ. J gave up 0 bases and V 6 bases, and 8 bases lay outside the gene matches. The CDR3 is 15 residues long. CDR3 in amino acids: CASTLSGTNSYEQYF. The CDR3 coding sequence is TGCGCCAGCACCCTTAGCGGGACGAACTCCTACGAGCAGTACTTC. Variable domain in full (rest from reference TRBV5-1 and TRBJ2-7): KAGVTQTPRYLIKTRGQQVTLSCSPISGHRSVSWYQQTPGQGLQFLFEYFSETQRNKGNFPGRFSGRQFSNSRSEMNVSTLELGDSALYLCASTLSGTNSYEQYFGPGTRLTVT.

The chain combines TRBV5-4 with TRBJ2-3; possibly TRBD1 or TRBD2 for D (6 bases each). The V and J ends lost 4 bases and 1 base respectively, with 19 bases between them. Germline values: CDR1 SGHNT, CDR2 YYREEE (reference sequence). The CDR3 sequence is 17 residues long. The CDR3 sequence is CASSLGGVGGRTDTQYF. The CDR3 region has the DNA TGTGCCAGCAGCCTGGGGGGCGTCGGCGGCCGCACAGATACGCAGTATTTT.

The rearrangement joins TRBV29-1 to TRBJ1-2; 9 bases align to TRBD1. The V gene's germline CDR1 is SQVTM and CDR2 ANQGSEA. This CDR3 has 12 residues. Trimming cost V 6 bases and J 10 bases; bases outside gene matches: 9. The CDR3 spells CSVAGTGTDYTF. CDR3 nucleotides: TGCAGCGTGGCCGGGACAGGGACCGACTACACCTTC.

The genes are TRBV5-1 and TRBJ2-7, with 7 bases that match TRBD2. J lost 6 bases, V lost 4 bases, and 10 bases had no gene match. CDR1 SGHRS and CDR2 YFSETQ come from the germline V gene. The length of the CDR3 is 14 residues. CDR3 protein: CASSPGGKLGEQYF. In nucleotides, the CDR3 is TGCGCCAGCAGCCCCGGGGGGAAACTGGGCGAGCAGTACTTC.

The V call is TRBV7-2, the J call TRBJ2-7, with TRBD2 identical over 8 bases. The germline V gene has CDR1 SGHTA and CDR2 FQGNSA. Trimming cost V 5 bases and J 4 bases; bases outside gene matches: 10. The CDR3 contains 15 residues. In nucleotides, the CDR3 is TGTGCCAGCAGCCTCCTTAGCGGGACGGGGTACGAGCAGTACTTC. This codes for CASSLLSGTGYEQYF.

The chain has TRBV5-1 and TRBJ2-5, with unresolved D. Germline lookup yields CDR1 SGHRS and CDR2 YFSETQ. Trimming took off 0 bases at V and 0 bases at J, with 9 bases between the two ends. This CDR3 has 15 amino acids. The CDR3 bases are TGCGCCAGCAGCTTGGGTAGTTTCGACCAAGAGACCCAGTACTTC. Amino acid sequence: CASSLGSFDQETQYF.

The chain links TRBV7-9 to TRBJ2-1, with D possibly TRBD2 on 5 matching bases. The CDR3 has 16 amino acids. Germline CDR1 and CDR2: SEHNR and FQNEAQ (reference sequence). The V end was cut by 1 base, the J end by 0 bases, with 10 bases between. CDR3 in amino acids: CASSLGQRSSYNEQFF. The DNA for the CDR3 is TGTGCCAGCAGCTTAGGTCAGCGGAGCTCCTACAATGAGCAGTTCTTC. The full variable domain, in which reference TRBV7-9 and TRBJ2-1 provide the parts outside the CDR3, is DTGVSQNPRHKITKRGQNVTFRCDPISEHNRLYWYRQTLGQGPEFLTYFQNEAQLEKSRLLSDRFSAERPKGSFSTLEIQRTEQGDSAMYLCASSLGQRSSYNEQFFGPGTRLTVL.

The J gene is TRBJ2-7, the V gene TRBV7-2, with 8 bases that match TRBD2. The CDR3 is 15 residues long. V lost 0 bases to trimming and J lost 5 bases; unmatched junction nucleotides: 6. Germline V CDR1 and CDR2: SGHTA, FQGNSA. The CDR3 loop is CASSLAGLAGHEQYF. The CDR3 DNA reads TGTGCCAGCAGCTTAGCTGGCCTAGCGGGCCACGAGCAGTACTTC.